The 22 T cell receptor beta chains presented below share a single source sample, sequenced in a study of blood T cell repertoires in COVID-19. Produced via immunoSEQ multiplex PCR; TCRdb's table is partial and in-frame only. The sample includes tens of thousands of clones, roughly 80% seen only once; the top ten take 25%. Input material: peripheral blood. The receptors shown here come from a man of 80 years or more with active or convalescent COVID-19.

This chain uses TRBV24-1 with TRBJ2-1; TRBD1 matches at 10 bases. J gave up 5 bases and V 7 bases, and 1 base lay outside the gene matches. The germline V gene has CDR1 KGHDR and CDR2 SFDVKD. This CDR3 is 13 amino acids long. The CDR3 loop reads CATRGQGHNEQFF. CDR3 DNA sequence: TGTGCCACCAGGGGACAGGGGCACAATGAGCAGTTCTTC.

The chain links TRBV6-2 or TRBV6-3 to TRBJ1-6; TRBD1 matches 7 bases. The junction had 13 bases not matched to a gene; V was cut back by 6 bases and J by 11 bases. The CDR3 length is 15 residues. Germline values: CDR1 MNHEY, CDR2 SVGEGT. This CDR3 reads CASSLRQGQGTPLHF. In DNA form, the CDR3 reads TGTGCCAGCAGCCTACGACAGGGTCAGGGGACACCCCTCCACTTT.

The rearrangement links TRBV20-1 to TRBJ2-1; 8 nucleotides agree with TRBD2. V trimming: 3 bases; J trimming: 3 bases; junction bases outside the gene matches: 7. In germline, CDR1 is DFQATT, CDR2 SNEGSKA (reference sequence). The CDR3 totals 15 residues. This CDR3 reads CSASYSGGDYNEQFF. In DNA form, the CDR3 reads TGCAGTGCTAGTTATTCGGGGGGGGACTACAATGAGCAGTTCTTC.

This clone was observed a few times. This chain uses TRBV11-2 with TRBJ2-1; D possibly corresponds to TRBD2 (5 bases). This CDR3 contains 13 residues. V shed 4 bases and J shed 10 bases, with 14 bases lying between them. Germline lookup yields CDR1 SGHAT and CDR2 FQNNGV. CDR3 protein: CASSSLVGGEQFF. In DNA, the CDR3 is TGTGCCAGCAGCTCACTCGTCGGCGGGGAGCAGTTCTTC.

This clone was picked up a small number of times. The gene calls are TRBV3-1 (or the pseudogene TRBV3-2) and TRBJ1-5; TRBD1 agrees at 9 bases. V shed 10 bases and J 6 bases; nucleotides not matched to a gene: 7. The CDR3 covers 13 residues. The germline V gene has CDR1 LGHDT and CDR2 YNNKEL (reference sequence). The CDR3 loop is CATNRGRSQPQHF. The CDR3, as DNA: TGTGCCACCAACAGGGGGCGAAGTCAGCCCCAGCATTTT.

This clone was recorded once. This sequence joins TRBV7-2 and TRBJ1-6; weak D call: TRBD1 (5 bases). V gave up 7 bases and J gave up 7 bases, with 14 bases separating them. The V gene's germline CDR1 is SGHTA and CDR2 FQGNSA. The CDR3 has 14 amino acids. CDR3 coding DNA: TGTGCCAGCAAACCCACAGGAAGCAATTCACCCCTCCACTTT. It encodes CASKPTGSNSPLHF.

V gene TRBV11-3 combines with J gene TRBJ1-6; weak D call: TRBD1 (6 bases). This CDR3 spans 13 amino acids. Trimming left V 1 base short and J 10 bases short, with 8 bases between. CDR1 is SGHNT, CDR2 YENEEA, per germline. DNA for the CDR3: TGTGCCAGCAGCTTAGTCAGGGGATCACCCCTCCACTTT. The encoded protein is CASSLVRGSPLHF.

The rearrangement links TRBV5-1 to TRBJ1-2; D not resolved. Between the trimmed V and J ends, which lost 1 base and 3 bases, there was a span of 4 bases. CDR3 length equals 12 residues. Germline CDR1 SGHRS, CDR2 YFSETQ. CDR3 residues: CASSLTDYGYTF. Written as DNA, the CDR3 is TGCGCCAGCAGCTTGACAGACTATGGCTACACCTTC.

The chain joins TRBV5-1 to TRBJ1-2; 9 positions match TRBD1. The CDR3 spans 15 residues. Germline V gene sequence: CDR1 SGHRS, CDR2 YFSETQ. The ends lost 4 bases at V and 7 bases at J; junction bases unmatched: 11. CDR3 in amino acids: CASSALLQGASGYTF. The DNA of the CDR3 is TGCGCCAGCAGCGCCCTTCTACAGGGGGCCTCTGGCTACACCTTC.

V usage is TRBV12-3 or TRBV12-4 and J usage is TRBJ1-1; no firm D call. The CDR3 runs 13 residues. V shed 4 bases and J shed 5 bases, with 11 bases lying between them. CDR3 in amino acids: CASSWTVKTEAFF. CDR3 DNA: TGTGCCAGCAGTTGGACTGTCAAAACTGAAGCTTTCTTT.

On this clone: Compared with germline, one end of the junction differs, possibly owing to a read error. This rearrangement joins TRBV7-7 to TRBJ2-2; 15 bases match TRBD2. Germline lookup yields CDR1 SSHAT and CDR2 FNYEAQ (reference sequence). This CDR3 has 16 amino acids. CDR3 protein: CASSSGLAGGTGELFF. CDR3 sequence (DNA): TGTGCTAGCAGCTCGGGACTAGCGGGGGGCACCGGGGAGCTGTTTTTT.

CDR3 protein: CASSLAGLVGDEQYF. The CDR3 DNA reads TGCGCCAGCAGCTTGGCGGGTTTGGTAGGGGACGAGCAGTACTTC. The rearrangement links TRBV5-1 to TRBJ2-7; tentatively, D is TRBD1 (5 bases). V lost 0 bases and J lost 5, with 15 bases in between. This CDR3 spans 15 amino acids. From germline, CDR1 is SGHRS and CDR2 YFSETQ.

The genes are TRBV29-1 and TRBJ1-1; D uncertain. Trimming removed 8 bases at V and 5 bases at J, with 18 bases between. This CDR3 has 13 residues. CDR1 is SQVTM, CDR2 ANQGSEA, per germline. CDR3 in amino acids: CSTRLTQRTEAFF. The CDR3 DNA sequence: TGCAGCACCCGGTTAACCCAACGGACTGAAGCTTTCTTT. The full variable domain, completed using reference TRBV29-1 and TRBJ1-1, is SAVISQKPSRDICQRGTSLTIQCQVDSQVTMMFWYRQQPGQSLTLIATANQGSEATYESGFVIDKFPISRPNLTFSTLTVSNMSPEDSSIYLCSTRLTQRTEAFFGQGTRLTVV.

The chain uses TRBV9 and TRBJ1-3; no clear D. From germline, CDR1 is SGDLS and CDR2 YYNGEE. The CDR3 is made up of 14 amino acids. V lost 3 bases and J 3 bases, leaving 10 bases between the germline ends. CDR3 nucleotides: TGTGCCAGCAGCGCGTTAAACAGTGGAAACACCATATATTTT. Encoded protein: CASSALNSGNTIYF.

The V and J genes are TRBV2 and TRBJ1-4, with D possibly TRBD1 on 5 matching bases. Trimming stripped 4 bases from V and 5 bases from J, with 11 bases between. The CDR3 extends over 14 amino acids. The germline CDR1 and CDR2 sequences are SNHLY and FYNNEI. The CDR3 is CASSGAGGNEKLFF. CDR3 DNA: TGTGCCAGCAGTGGCGCTGGGGGGAATGAAAAACTGTTTTTT.

The chain is built from TRBV10-1 and TRBJ2-2; the match to TRBD1 covers 7 bases. CDR3 size: 14 residues. After removal of 5 bases from V and 7 bases from J, the junction contained 7 bases not matched to a gene. CDR1 WNHNN and CDR2 SYGVQD come from the germline V gene (reference sequence). The CDR3 here is CASSNYRGGGELFF. The CDR3 region has the DNA TGCGCCAGCAGTAACTACAGGGGCGGCGGGGAGCTGTTTTTT.

The chain uses TRBV7-2 and TRBJ2-3; 8 bases are shared with TRBD2. The germline CDR1 and CDR2 sequences are SGHTA and FQGNSA. CDR3 size: 18 residues. Germline trimming cut 1 base from V and 0 bases from J; bases unmatched to any gene: 9. Here the CDR3 DNA reads TGTGCCAGCAGCTTAGTAGGGGTAGCGGGGTTAAGCACAGATACGCAGTATTTT. This translates into CASSLVGVAGLSTDTQYF.

The chain is built from TRBV30 and TRBJ1-3; maybe TRBD1 (5 bases). Germline V gene lookup returns CDR1 GTSNPN and CDR2 SVGIG (reference sequence). The CDR3 is made up of 14 amino acids. V lost 2 bases and J 3 bases, leaving 11 bases between the germline ends. As DNA, the CDR3 is TGTGCCTGGAGTACATTGGGGCTTGGAAACACCATATATTTT. The encoded protein is CAWSTLGLGNTIYF.

V and J are TRBV19 and TRBJ2-7; 10 positions match TRBD1. The CDR3 has 15 amino acids. V lost 7 bases, J lost 6 bases, and 12 bases stayed unmatched. The germline V gene encodes CDR1 LNHDA and CDR2 SQIVND (reference sequence). CDR3 loop: CASTSIGQGGGEQYF. In nucleotides, the CDR3 is TGTGCCAGTACCTCTATTGGACAGGGGGGAGGCGAGCAGTACTTC.

This sequence joins TRBV19 and TRBJ2-2; 8 nucleotides line up with TRBD1. The CDR3 is 16 residues long. Germline V gene sequence: CDR1 LNHDA, CDR2 SQIVND (reference sequence). J was trimmed by 4 bases and V by 5 bases; bases with no gene match: 9. CDR3 residues: CASSARGPRPTGELFF. The CDR3 DNA sequence: TGTGCCAGTAGTGCCAGGGGGCCCCGTCCCACCGGGGAGCTGTTTTTT.

The chain is built from TRBV9 and TRBJ1-6, with 10 positions matching TRBD1. Germline V gene sequence: CDR1 SGDLS, CDR2 YYNGEE. This CDR3 region has 15 residues. Trimming took 2 bases from V and 7 from J; bases not matched to a gene: 3. Here the CDR3 DNA reads TGTGCCAGCAGCGTCTCGGGACAGGGGAATTCACCCCTCCACTTT. Translating gives CASSVSGQGNSPLHF.

The chain employs TRBV6-5 and TRBJ1-1; 8 nucleotides agree with TRBD1. The CDR3 spans 15 residues. V lost 8 bases to trimming and J lost 4 bases; unmatched junction nucleotides: 12. Germline V gives CDR1 MNHEY, CDR2 SVGAGI. CDR3 residues: CASSLGQGGSTEAFF. The CDR3 bases are TGTGCCAGCTCCCTAGGACAGGGTGGGTCCACTGAAGCTTTCTTT.